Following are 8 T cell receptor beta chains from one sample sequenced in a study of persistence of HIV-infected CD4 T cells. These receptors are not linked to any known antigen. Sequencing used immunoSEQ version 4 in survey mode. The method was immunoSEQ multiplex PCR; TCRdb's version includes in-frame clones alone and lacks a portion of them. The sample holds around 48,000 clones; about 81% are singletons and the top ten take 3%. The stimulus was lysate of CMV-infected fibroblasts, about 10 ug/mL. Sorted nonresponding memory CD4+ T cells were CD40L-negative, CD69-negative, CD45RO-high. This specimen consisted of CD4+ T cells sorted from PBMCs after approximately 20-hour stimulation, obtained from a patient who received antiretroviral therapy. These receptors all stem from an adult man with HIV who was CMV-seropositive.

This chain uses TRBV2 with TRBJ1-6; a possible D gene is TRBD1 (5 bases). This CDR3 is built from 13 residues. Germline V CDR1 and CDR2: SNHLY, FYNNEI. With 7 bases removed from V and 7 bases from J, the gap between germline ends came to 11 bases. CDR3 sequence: CASKGTENSPLHF. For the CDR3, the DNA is TGTGCCAGCAAAGGGACGGAGAATTCACCCCTCCACTTT.

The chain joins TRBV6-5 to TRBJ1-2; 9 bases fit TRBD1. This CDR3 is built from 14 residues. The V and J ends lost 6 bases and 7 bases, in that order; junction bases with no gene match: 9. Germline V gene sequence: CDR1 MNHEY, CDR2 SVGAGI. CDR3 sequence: CASRGQGSSAGYTF. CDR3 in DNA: TGTGCCAGCAGGGGACAGGGATCGTCCGCTGGCTACACCTTC.

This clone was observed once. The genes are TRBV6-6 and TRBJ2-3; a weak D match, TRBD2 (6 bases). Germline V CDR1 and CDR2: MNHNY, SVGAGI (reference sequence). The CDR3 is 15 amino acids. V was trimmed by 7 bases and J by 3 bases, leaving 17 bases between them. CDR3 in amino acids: CASIRGLFTTDTQYF. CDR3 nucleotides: TGTGCCAGCATCAGAGGACTATTCACAACAGATACGCAGTATTTT.

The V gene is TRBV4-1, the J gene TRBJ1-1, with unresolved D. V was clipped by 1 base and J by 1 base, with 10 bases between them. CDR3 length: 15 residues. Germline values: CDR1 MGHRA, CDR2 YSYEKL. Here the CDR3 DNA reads TGCGCCAGCAGCCAAGCTTGGGGAGCGAACACTGAAGCTTTCTTT. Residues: CASSQAWGANTEAFF.

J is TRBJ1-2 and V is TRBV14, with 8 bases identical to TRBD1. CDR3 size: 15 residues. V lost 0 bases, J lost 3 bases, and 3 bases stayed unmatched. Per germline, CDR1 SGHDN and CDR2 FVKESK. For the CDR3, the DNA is TGTGCCAGCAGCCAAGACAGGGGGCGCGACTATGGCTACACCTTC. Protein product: CASSQDRGRDYGYTF.

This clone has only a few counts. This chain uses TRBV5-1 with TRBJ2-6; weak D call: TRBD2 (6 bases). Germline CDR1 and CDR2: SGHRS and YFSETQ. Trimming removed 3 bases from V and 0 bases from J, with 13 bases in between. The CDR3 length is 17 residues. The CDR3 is CASSSGGPRSGANVLTF. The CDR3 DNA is TGCGCCAGCAGCTCCGGGGGACCTCGCTCTGGGGCCAACGTCCTGACTTTC.

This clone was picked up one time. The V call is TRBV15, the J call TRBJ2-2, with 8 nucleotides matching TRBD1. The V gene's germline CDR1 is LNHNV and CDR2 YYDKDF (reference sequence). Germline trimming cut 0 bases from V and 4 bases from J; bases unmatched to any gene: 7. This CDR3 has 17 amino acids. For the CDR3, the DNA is TGTGCCACCAGCAGAGAGAAACCAGGGGGCAGCACCGGGGAGCTGTTTTTT. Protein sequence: CATSREKPGGSTGELFF.

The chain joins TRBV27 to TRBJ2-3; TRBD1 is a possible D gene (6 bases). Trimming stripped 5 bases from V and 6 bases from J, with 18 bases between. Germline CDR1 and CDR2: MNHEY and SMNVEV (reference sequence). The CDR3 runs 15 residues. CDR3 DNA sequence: TGTGCCAGCAGTCGCCGGGACACCGGTCGCGATACGCAGTATTTT. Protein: CASSRRDTGRDTQYF.